This is a list of T cell receptor beta chains from one sample in a study of graft-versus-host responses after intestinal transplantation. Here immunoSEQ multiplex PCR was the method, and the copy in TCRdb shows in-frame clones only, minus some. This table has 9,500 to 11,000 clones, nearly 95% appearing once. Specimen: PBMCs, collected around 40 days after intestinal transplantation. These TCRs come from a human patient who received an intestinal transplant, so some T cells may come from the graft donor. The conserved cysteine and the conserved F or W are not part of the CDR3 here.

V: TRBV18
CDR3: ASSPRGGGEAF

V: TRBV7-9
CDR3: ASSPQTGTYGYT

V: TRBV11-2
CDR3: ASSLGLAGTQETQY

V: TRBV9
CDR3: ASTSTGGRTGELF

V: TRBV5-1
CDR3: ASSLGYTEAF

V: TRBV27
CDR3: ASSLAVSTEAF

V: TRBV6-5
CDR3: ASSYSSVSTEAF

V: TRBV19
CDR3: ASSPTWGSGANVLT

V: TRBV5-5
CDR3: ASSSRGVSTDTQY

V: TRBV4-1
CDR3: ASSLTPGSTDTQY

V: TRBV5-6
CDR3: ASSLYRDFTYEQY

V: TRBV7-2
CDR3: ASSQGLVNEQF

V: TRBV5-4
CDR3: ASSSRTASPDTQY

V: TRBV29-1
CDR3: SVRGGPGNTIY

V: TRBV10-3
CDR3: ATWEHSDSGNTIY

V: TRBV25-1
CDR3: ASGTGGARTGELF

V: TRBV9
CDR3: ASSPTENTGELF

V: TRBV7-3
CDR3: ASSLSVGLGTDTQY

V: TRBV21-1
CDR3: ASTNYRRSYEQY

V: TRBV11-2
CDR3: ASSTRGGPGELF

V: TRBV13
CDR3: ASRYTQGFNSPLH

V: TRBV11-2
CDR3: ASRLAARKNRETQY

V: TRBV28
CDR3: ASSLGSGTNSPLH